This is a list of T cell receptor beta chains from one sample in a study of spatial heterogeneity in lung cancer. TCRdb re-derived calls from the 5' RACE reads in MiXCR, one entry per CDR3 protein. The profile shows tens of thousands of distinct CDR3 sequences, almost 10% of them singletons. The sequencing used PBMCs, collected at follow-up. The receptor source for this set is a male donor with early-stage non-small cell lung cancer. CDR3s leave out the opening cysteine and the closing phenylalanine or tryptophan.

>13|TRBJ1-2|TRBV5-5
ASSSRTLSNYGYT
>14|TRBJ2-1|TRBV11-1
ASSLALGQGANEQF
>16|TRBJ2-7|TRBV27
ASSFSHPAQTRPDEQY
>12|TRBJ1-5|TRBV2
ASNRRADRRPQH
>13|TRBJ2-1|TRBV20-1
SALEFGGAENEQF
>10|TRBJ2-1|TRBV11-3
ASSPTGGEQF
>11|TRBJ2-7|TRBV7-6
ASSVGTGYEQY
>11|TRBJ1-5|TRBV5-1
ASRFDPGQPQH
>15|TRBJ2-1|TRBV15
ATSSPPGTGDPHEQF
>10|TRBJ2-2|TRBV4-3
ASSQVTGELF
>13|TRBJ1-6|TRBV5-1
ASSLAPEDTSPLH
>11|TRBJ1-1|TRBV11-3
ASSLYENTEAF
>13|TRBJ2-5|TRBV5-1
ASSQPGTPGETQY
>13|TRBJ2-1|TRBV4-2
ASSQDGGSYNEQF
>13|TRBJ1-6|TRBV12-3/TRBV12-4
ASSSDRGYNSPLH
>12|TRBJ2-1|TRBV5-1
ASSLGGRNDEQF
>12|TRBJ2-1|TRBV5-1
ASGGQGGDNEQF
>10|TRBJ1-2|TRBV6-2/TRBV6-3
ASSTGAKGYT
>12|TRBJ2-4|TRBV20-1
SARPPQWQNIQY
>16|TRBJ1-1|TRBV6-5
ASSYSGTGVRWDTEAF
>12|TRBJ2-1|TRBV7-9
ASRPSPGGNEQF
>14|TRBJ2-3|TRBV10-2
ASRQLAGGSTDTQY
>12|TRBJ2-7|TRBV29-1
SVSGQAGSYEQY
>14|TRBJ1-1|TRBV7-2
ASSLGGHRGSTEAF
>13|TRBJ1-2|TRBV6-1
ASSIATGFGYGYT
>14|TRBJ2-3|TRBV6-5
ASSYSYSSSTDTQY
>13|TRBJ2-3|TRBV5-4
ASSSWTSATDTQY
>13|TRBJ2-7|TRBV24-1
ATSDPGGSRYEQY
>12|TRBJ1-5|TRBV28
ASHLQGSNQPQH
>13|TRBJ1-6|TRBV7-2
ASSPSRGNTSPLH
>13|TRBJ2-7|TRBV20-1
SARGSGGPFNEQY
>12|TRBJ1-2|TRBV7-8
ASSYRTPSHGYT
>12|TRBJ1-1|TRBV28
ASSFWGPGTEAF
>13|TRBJ1-3|TRBV19
ATGANPTPGNTIY
>12|TRBJ1-2|TRBV12-3/TRBV12-4
ASSPQGGVYGYT
>11|TRBJ2-7|TRBV7-7
ASSRYPGYEQY
>12|TRBJ2-1|TRBV27
ASRFGTGGDEQF
>15|TRBJ1-6|TRBV20-1
SARARGRGLDNSPLH
>14|TRBJ2-2|TRBV5-1
ASSLRSGANTGELF
>11|TRBJ2-7|TRBV6-6
ASSQDTPEEQY
>8|TRBJ1-4|TRBV7-9
ASSPEKLF
>13|TRBJ2-1|TRBV4-1
ASSQDQATYNEQF
>13|TRBJ2-7|TRBV5-1
ASSLVAGSSYEQY
>14|TRBJ1-2|TRBV4-1
ASSQDERAANYGYT
>14|TRBJ2-2|TRBV20-1
SAQTSGGADTGELF
>11|TRBJ2-7|TRBV27
ASSYGGAYEQY
>13|TRBJ1-5|TRBV7-2
ASSLQVDSNQPQH
>11|TRBJ1-1|TRBV7-2
ASSLEKNTEAF
>14|TRBJ2-5|TRBV11-2
ASSSKRTSGAETQY
>11|TRBJ2-7|TRBV29-1
SAWDTGSYEQY
>12|TRBJ1-6|TRBV7-2
ASSFYNYNSPLH
>9|TRBJ2-3|TRBV29-1
SVAKTDTQY
>14|TRBJ1-5|TRBV20-1
SARRLQLNSNQPQH